One sample yielded the 11 T cell receptor beta chains listed below, sequenced in a study of T cell responses to AZD1222 COVID-19 vaccine (dated by TCRdb to 2020 to 2022). Per the publication, the time point label means: baseline before first vaccination. Receptors were amplified or captured by the immunoSEQ multiplex PCR assay. The source is immuneACCESS, and TCRdb retained only in-frame sequences with V and J called. Part of the clones is not carried over; for the studies checked, unresolved V genes explain less than half of this, and the remainder is unexplained. Recorded for this sample are 150,000 to 200,000 clones; around nine tenths of them occurred a single time. Over 4.5% of the sample rests with the top ten. The source was peripheral blood, collected on day 0 of AZD1222 vaccination. Receptor source: an adult in good health.

The chain joins TRBV20-1 to TRBJ2-3, with 11 positions matching TRBD2. J gave up 4 bases and V 3 bases, and 9 bases lay outside the gene matches. The germline gives CDR1 DFQATT, CDR2 SNEGSKA (reference sequence). This CDR3 has 16 residues. CDR3 sequence reads: CSASRRPGLAADTQYF. CDR3 sequence (DNA): TGCAGTGCTAGTCGACGCCCGGGACTAGCGGCAGATACGCAGTATTTT.

The chain combines TRBV7-2 with TRBJ1-4; D is uncertain. CDR3 length: 12 amino acids. V was shortened by 1 base and J by 7 bases, with 4 bases between the two germline ends. Germline CDR1 is SGHTA and CDR2 is FQGNSA. Here the CDR3 DNA reads TGTGCCAGCAGCTTAGAAGGTGAAAAACTGTTTTTT. Translating gives CASSLEGEKLFF.

This chain uses TRBV6-5 with TRBJ2-1, with D possibly TRBD2 on 5 matching bases. CDR1 and CDR2 (germline): MNHEY, SVGAGI. The V end lost 5 bases, the J end lost 12 bases, and 11 bases lay between the germline ends. This CDR3 region has 11 residues. The CDR3 nucleotides read TGTGCCAGCAGTCATGGGAGCCGGCAGTTCTTC. This sequence encodes CASSHGSRQFF.

This clone was recorded once. The chain links TRBV10-3 to TRBJ2-7; D gene uncertain. The V end lost 0 bases, the J end lost 4 bases, and 7 bases lay between the germline ends. Germline V lookup: CDR1 ENHRY, CDR2 SYGVKD. This CDR3 is built from 13 residues. The CDR3 coding sequence is TGTGCCATCAGTGAGTCTTGGGAATACGAGCAGTACTTC. Translating gives CAISESWEYEQYF.

The J gene is TRBJ2-1, the V gene TRBV9; no clear D gene. Between the trimmed V and J ends, which lost 3 bases and 8 bases, there was a span of 12 bases. The CDR3 covers 13 residues. Germline V gives CDR1 SGDLS, CDR2 YYNGEE. The CDR3 here is CASSEPVSDEQFF. DNA of the CDR3: TGTGCCAGCAGCGAACCAGTGTCGGATGAGCAGTTCTTC.

CDR3 loop: CSVGGWAEHLYEQYF. In DNA, the CDR3 is TGCAGCGTTGGGGGTTGGGCTGAACATCTCTACGAGCAGTACTTC. The rearrangement uses TRBV29-1 and TRBJ2-7; D not certain. The CDR3 runs to 15 residues. Trimming stripped 4 bases from V and 3 bases from J, with 19 bases between. The germline gives CDR1 SQVTM, CDR2 ANQGSEA.

The chain joins TRBV27 to TRBJ2-1; D tentatively fits TRBD1 or TRBD2 (6 bases each). The CDR3 is 12 residues long. V was pared by 2 bases and J by 11 bases, with 10 bases between. CDR1 and CDR2 from the germline V gene are MNHEY and SMNVEV (reference sequence). CDR3 in amino acids: CASSLRGDQQFF. The CDR3 nucleotides are TGTGCCAGCAGTTTAAGGGGGGACCAGCAGTTCTTC.

V and J are TRBV24-1 and TRBJ2-1, with TRBD2 identical over 8 bases. CDR1 and CDR2 from the germline V gene are KGHDR and SFDVKD. V lost 1 base, J lost 4 bases, and 5 bases stayed unmatched. CDR3 length equals 16 residues. The CDR3 here is CATSDFQRGHYNEQFF. As DNA, the CDR3 is TGTGCCACCAGTGATTTTCAGCGGGGGCATTACAATGAGCAGTTCTTC.

This chain uses TRBV7-2 with TRBJ1-1, with D unclear. From germline, CDR1 is SGHTA and CDR2 FQGNSA. V shed 4 bases and J shed 2 bases, with 8 bases lying between them. The CDR3 is made up of 13 amino acids. The CDR3 protein is CASSSLVNTEAFF. The DNA for the CDR3 is TGTGCCAGCAGCTCCCTGGTTAACACTGAAGCTTTCTTT. Full variable domain (remainder filled in from reference TRBV7-2 and TRBJ1-1): GAGVSQSPSNKVTEKGKDVELRCDPISGHTALYWYRQSLGQGLEFLIYFQGNSAPDKSGLPSDRFSAERTGGSVSTLTIQRTQQEDSAVYLCASSSLVNTEAFFGQGTRLTVV.

The V and J genes are TRBV3-1 (or the pseudogene TRBV3-2) and TRBJ1-4; D is uncertain. CDR1 is LGHDT, CDR2 YNNKEL, per germline (reference sequence). CDR3 length: 13 amino acids. V lost 0 bases to trimming and J lost 11 bases, with 10 bases between them. In nucleotides, the CDR3 is TGTGCCAGCAGCCAAGATAGAGGTGACAAACTGTTTTTT. It encodes CASSQDRGDKLFF.

This chain uses TRBV5-1 with TRBJ2-7; 8 bases agree with TRBD1. Germline V CDR1 and CDR2: SGHRS, YFSETQ. The CDR3 totals 15 residues. J lost 3 bases, V lost 0 bases, and 5 bases had no gene match. For the CDR3, the DNA is TGCGCCAGCAGCTTGGGAAATACAGGGGGCTACGAGCAGTACTTC. As protein: CASSLGNTGGYEQYF. The full variable domain, in which reference TRBV5-1 and TRBJ2-7 provide the parts outside the CDR3, is KAGVTQTPRYLIKTRGQQVTLSCSPISGHRSVSWYQQTPGQGLQFLFEYFSETQRNKGNFPGRFSGRQFSNSRSEMNVSTLELGDSALYLCASSLGNTGGYEQYFGPGTRLTVT.